This T cell receptor (beta chain) was identified in a study of vaccination and CD4 T cells after COVID-19. Across the study: Convalescent patients were SARS-CoV-2 positive by nasal swab PCR; fewer than 10 mild, one severe. Samples taken post-COVID came a median around 93 days after diagnosis, ranging from 35 to 161.

Once obtained from cultured CD4+ T cells, the DNA was sequenced using the Oncomine TCR Beta short-read assay. TCRdb called the PCR reads again in MiXCR, with one record for every CDR3 protein. The sample consists of some 18,000 distinct CDR3 sequences, approximately 53% of them appearing once. Germline CDR1 is MNHNS and CDR2 is SASEGT. This CDR3 contains 14 residues. Trimming removed 7 bases from V and 0 bases from J, with 12 bases in between. Details on this clonotype: Its antigen remains unknown.

Noted treatment: approximately 9-day PBMC culture with coronavirus spike peptide pools or control peptides (ViraFEST assay). Peptide-pool expansion of antigen-specific T cells preceded TCR sequencing in ViraFEST. Negative-selection isolation of CD4+ T cells was performed after ten to eleven days of culture. The clonotype comes from a human donor who had recovered from COVID-19. The V and J genes are TRBV6-1 and TRBJ1-1, with D unclear. The material sequenced was CD4+ T cells from blood, cultured in vitro. CDR3 loop: CASTPTYMNTEAFF. The CDR3 DNA is TGTGCCAGCACCCCGACTTATATGAACACTGAAGCTTTCTTT.